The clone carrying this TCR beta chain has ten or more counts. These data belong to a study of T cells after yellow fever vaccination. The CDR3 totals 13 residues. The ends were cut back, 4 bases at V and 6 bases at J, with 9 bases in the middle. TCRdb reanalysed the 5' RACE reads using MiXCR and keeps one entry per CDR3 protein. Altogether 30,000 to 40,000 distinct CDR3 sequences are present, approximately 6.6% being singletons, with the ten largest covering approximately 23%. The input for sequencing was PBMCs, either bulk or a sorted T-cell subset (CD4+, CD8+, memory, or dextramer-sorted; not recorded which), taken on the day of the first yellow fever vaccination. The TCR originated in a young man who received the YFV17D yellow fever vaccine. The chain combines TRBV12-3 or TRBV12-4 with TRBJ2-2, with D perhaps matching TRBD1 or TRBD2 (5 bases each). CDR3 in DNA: TGTGCCAGCAGTTGGGACCCCGCCGGGGAGCTGTTTTTT. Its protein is CASSWDPAGELFF.